These T cell receptor beta chains were read from a single sample in a study of neurological immune-mediated disorders. TCRdb independently ran MiXCR on the 5' RACE reads; one entry per CDR3 protein. The table records 25,000 to 35,000 distinct CDR3 sequences, about 3.5% of them present only once. Material: PBMCs. These receptors all stem from a woman in her twenties or thirties with multiple sclerosis. Each CDR3 is given with its conserved first and last residue. A D gene is named only where the DNA matches it firmly. Expanded clones are given a class, and other clones once, few, many or no size at all.

TRBJ2-7 - many TRBV6-2/TRBV6-3 TGTGCCAGCAGTTACTTGCCAGCCTACGAGCAGTACTTC CASSYLPAYEQYF
TRBJ1-4 - large TRBV20-1 TGCAGTGCTAGTTTGGGAAATGAAAAACTGTTTTTT CSASLGNEKLFF
TRBJ2-1 - - TRBV6-5 TGTGCCAGCAGTACGCCGGGAAAGGGGATCCATGAGCAGTTCTTC CASSTPGKGIHEQFF
TRBJ2-2 TRBD2 many TRBV20-1 TGCAGTGCTAGAGGGGGACTAGCGGGCAGAAACACCGGGGAGCTGTTTTTT CSARGGLAGRNTGELFF
TRBJ1-6 - many TRBV7-2 TGTGCCAGCTCTCGCGGGGATTCACCCCTCCACTTT CASSRGDSPLHF
TRBJ2-2 - many TRBV7-8 TGTGCCAGCAGCCCTCTCGAGTGGGGGAACACCGGGGAGCTGTTTTTT CASSPLEWGNTGELFF
TRBJ2-1 TRBD2 - TRBV4-2 TGTGCCAGCAGCCAAGCGCAACTAGCGGGAGACCTCTACAATGAGCAGTTCTTC CASSQAQLAGDLYNEQFF
TRBJ2-1 - many TRBV20-1 TGCAGTGCTAGAGAGACCACACACAATGAGCAGTTCTTC CSARETTHNEQFF
TRBJ2-5 - many TRBV7-2 TGTGCCAGCAGCTTAACGGAGACCCAGTACTTC CASSLTETQYF
TRBJ2-6 - many TRBV12-3/TRBV12-4 TGTGCCAGCAGTTTCACCGGGTCTGGGGCCAACGTCCTGACTTTC CASSFTGSGANVLTF
TRBJ2-7 TRBD1 many TRBV29-1 TGCAGCGCAGGACAGGGCCTGGGCTGGGAGTACTTC CSAGQGLGWEYF
TRBJ2-3 - many TRBV27 TGTGCCAGCAGTTCGAGACAGAGGCAAGATACGCAGTATTTT CASSSRQRQDTQYF
TRBJ1-4 TRBD1 - TRBV6-1 TGTGCCAGCAGTTTTTCGCACACCGGGACAGGTGATGAAAAACTGTTTTTT CASSFSHTGTGDEKLFF
TRBJ1-2 - many TRBV27 TGTGCCAGCAGCCCTCAGGGGTTCTATGGCTACACCTTC CASSPQGFYGYTF
TRBJ2-2 - many TRBV6-5 TGTGCCAGCAGTTATGGCCTCAGAGTCGGGGAGCTGTTTTTT CASSYGLRVGELFF
TRBJ2-1 - once TRBV20-1 TGCAGTACTAGAGATGGGACAAGTTGGTTCTTC CSTRDGTSWFF
TRBJ2-3 - - TRBV7-2 TGTGCCAGCAGCTACGACCAGGATACGCAGTATTTT CASSYDQDTQYF
TRBJ2-5 TRBD1 many TRBV20-1 TGCAGTGCTGCCAACCGAGACAGGGGTAAAGAGACCCAGTACTTC CSAANRDRGKETQYF
TRBJ1-3 - many TRBV6-5 TGTGCCAGCAGTCCCAGGCACTCTGGAAACACCATATATTTT CASSPRHSGNTIYF
TRBJ1-1 TRBD1 medium-sized TRBV20-1 TGCAGTGCTCCCCCCGGGGACAGGGGGCTCATGAACACTGAAGCTTTCTTT CSAPPGDRGLMNTEAFF
TRBJ1-2 TRBD1 many TRBV12-3/TRBV12-4 TGTGCCAGCAGTGTCTCGGGACAGCTTAACTATGGCTACACCTTC CASSVSGQLNYGYTF
TRBJ2-2 TRBD1 - TRBV5-1 TGCGCCAGCAGCTTAACCGGGACAGGGGGCTCCGGGGAGCTGTTTTTT CASSLTGTGGSGELFF
TRBJ2-2 - medium-sized TRBV7-3 TGTGCCAGCAGCTTAATGTCTGGCGGGGAGCTGTTTTTT CASSLMSGGELFF
TRBJ1-5 - many TRBV20-1 TGCAGTGCCAACCCCCATAGCAATCAGCCCCAGAATTTT CSANPHSNQPQNF
TRBJ2-3 TRBD2 many TRBV5-1 TGCGCCAGCAGCCCAGCGGGACGTGGCTTAGATACGCAGTATTTT CASSPAGRGLDTQYF
TRBJ1-1 - many TRBV18 TGTGCCAGCTCATCTTCCGGGGGGTCGGGCGACACTGAAGCTTTCTTT CASSSSGGSGDTEAFF
TRBJ1-1 - many TRBV7-3 TGTGCCAGCAGCTTAAGCCCGGGCATCACTGAAGCTTTCTTT CASSLSPGITEAFF